A few counts support the clone carrying this TCR beta chain. Its cognate antigen is unknown. These data belong to a study of beta chain features in type 1 diabetes. The entirety of the isolated RNA underwent reverse transcription, so expressed TCRB transcripts were sequenced. Sequenced by immunoSEQ multiplex PCR; TCRdb stores in-frame clones only, minus some. The sample consists of 150,000 to 200,000 clones, around 9% of them appearing once. CD45RO/CCR7/CD25/CD127/CD95/CD27 staining was used to isolate CD4+ naive, central memory, regulatory and stem cell-like memory cells by sorting. Points from the study as a whole: Type 1 diabetes patients had fewer VDJ junction insertions and more deletions. The naive, central memory and Treg TCRB repertoires looked more alike in patients than they did in healthy donors. High TCR expression in some cells could lead to their over-representation in cDNA sequencing. There was a moderate but significant shortening of TCRB CDR3s in all four CD4+ subsets of Type 1 diabetes patients.

The clonotype comes from a woman in her twenties or thirties with type 1 diabetes. Sequenced sample: central memory CD4+ T cells from blood.

The CDR3 DNA reads TGTGCCTGGACTAGCGGGAGGTTCAATCCCACCTACGAGCAGTACTTC. Residues: CAWTSGRFNPTYEQYF. The chain couples TRBV30 to TRBJ2-7, with 11 bases aligning to TRBD2. The trim removed 4 bases at V and 2 bases at J, leaving 10 bases unmatched. CDR1 is GTSNPN, CDR2 SVGIG, per germline (reference sequence). This CDR3 region has 16 residues.